This entry lists 26 T cell receptor beta chains sequenced from one sample in a study of beta chain features in type 1 diabetes. Every isolated RNA sample was fully reverse transcribed, so sequencing captured expressed TCRB transcripts. Assay used: immunoSEQ multiplex PCR; TCRdb lists only in-frame clones, some missing. Among about half a million clones, approximately 28% were seen once, and the ten largest hold 0.05% to 0.07%. The sequencing sample was made of naive CD4+ T cells from blood. Receptor source: a man aged 18-30 years in good health.

The rearrangement uses TRBV11-2 and TRBJ2-6; 9 bases fit TRBD2. The CDR3 contains 18 residues. Germline CDR1 SGHAT, CDR2 FQNNGV. Trimming removed 2 bases from V and 0 bases from J; junction bases left unmatched: 5. CDR3 loop: CASSLLLAGASGANVLTF. For the CDR3, the DNA is TGTGCCAGCAGCTTACTACTAGCGGGTGCCTCTGGGGCCAACGTCCTGACTTTC.

This clone occurred a few times. The chain recombines TRBV28 with TRBJ2-5; D remains ambiguous. V lost 3 bases and J 7 bases, leaving 6 bases between the germline ends. This CDR3 comprises 11 residues. CDR1 is MDHEN, CDR2 SYDVKM, per germline. The CDR3 DNA follows: TGTGCCAGCAGTTTGCTGCGGACCCAGTACTTC. Translation: CASSLLRTQYF.

This clone was counted only a few times. CDR3 amino acids: CAWSRARTDTQYF. CDR3 nucleotides: TGTGCCTGGAGTAGGGCACGCACAGATACGCAGTATTTT. The chain recombines TRBV30 with TRBJ2-3; D unresolved. This CDR3 spans 13 amino acids. V gave up 2 bases and J gave up 1 base, with 7 bases separating them. CDR1 is GTSNPN and CDR2 is SVGIG in the germline V gene (reference sequence).

The chain carries TRBV11-2 and TRBJ2-7, with TRBD2 matching 7 bases. Germline values: CDR1 SGHAT, CDR2 FQNNGV. J gave up 6 bases and V 5 bases, and 7 bases lay outside the gene matches. The CDR3 loop spans 13 amino acids. The CDR3 nucleotides read TGTGCCAGCAGCCGTCTGACTAGCCGCGAGCAGTACTTC. It codes for CASSRLTSREQYF.

The chain combines TRBV7-6 with TRBJ2-2; unclear D gene. Trimming took off 3 bases at V and 6 bases at J, with 5 bases between the two ends. The germline V gene has CDR1 SGHVS and CDR2 FNYEAQ. The CDR3 loop spans 12 amino acids. The DNA of the CDR3 is TGTGCCAGCAGCTTCGGGCCCGGGGAGCTGTTTTTT. It is translated as CASSFGPGELFF.

The J gene is TRBJ2-1, the V gene TRBV30, with TRBD2 matching 10 bases. The germline CDR1 and CDR2 sequences are GTSNPN and SVGIG (reference sequence). The J segment lost 5 bases and the V segment lost 4 bases, leaving 11 bases of the junction unmatched. The CDR3 has 16 amino acids. CDR3 in DNA: TGTGCCTGGAAGGTCAGGCTAGCGGGAGCAAACAATGAGCAGTTCTTC. It encodes CAWKVRLAGANNEQFF.

This clone was detected only a few times. The chain combines TRBV25-1 with TRBJ2-4, with TRBD1 matching 8 bases. After removal of 4 bases from V and 2 bases from J, the junction contained 4 bases not matched to a gene. This CDR3 comprises 15 residues. Germline assignment: CDR1 MGHDK and CDR2 SYGVNS. The CDR3 nucleotides read TGTGCCAGCAGTGCGACAGGGGATCCCAAAAACATTCAGTACTTC. As protein: CASSATGDPKNIQYF. The full variable domain, its missing parts supplied by reference TRBV25-1 and TRBJ2-4, is EADIYQTPRYLVIGTGKKITLECSQTMGHDKMYWYQQDPGMELHLIHYSYGVNSTEKGDLSSESTVSRIRTEHFPLTLESARPSHTSQYLCASSATGDPKNIQYFGAGTRLSVL.

In its sample, this clone was seen a few times. The chain's CDR3 is CASSQDDRRGANVLTF. The CDR3, as DNA: TGCGCCAGCAGCCAAGATGACCGGAGAGGGGCCAACGTCCTGACTTTC. This chain uses TRBV4-3 with TRBJ2-6; D ambiguous. This CDR3 comprises 16 residues. Germline V lookup: CDR1 LGHNA, CDR2 YSLEER. The V gene lost 0 bases and the J gene lost 4 bases, with 10 bases spanning the gap.

The chain employs TRBV5-6 and TRBJ2-5, with 7 bases aligning to TRBD1. In germline, CDR1 is SGHDT, CDR2 YYEEEE. The ends lost 2 bases at V and 3 bases at J; junction bases unmatched: 1. The CDR3 is 13 residues long. This chain's CDR3 is CASSFTGEETQYF. In nucleotides, the CDR3 is TGTGCCAGCAGCTTTACAGGGGAAGAGACCCAGTACTTC.

The genes are TRBV5-1 and TRBJ2-3; 8 bases align to TRBD1. V gave up 4 bases and J gave up 4 bases; unmatched junction bases: 5. This CDR3 spans 14 amino acids. Germline-derived CDR1 and CDR2 are SGHRS and YFSETQ. CDR3: CASSGGQVADTQYF. The DNA of the CDR3 is TGCGCCAGCAGCGGGGGACAGGTGGCAGATACGCAGTATTTT.

This chain joins TRBV6-5 and TRBJ2-7; no clear D gene. Trimming left V 0 bases short and J 6 bases short, with 12 bases between. In germline, CDR1 is MNHEY, CDR2 SVGAGI. This CDR3 contains 14 residues. The CDR3, as DNA: TGTGCCAGCAGTTACTCGATCTGGGTATCCGAGCAGTACTTC. Translated, it gives CASSYSIWVSEQYF.

V and J are TRBV28 and TRBJ2-7, with no clear D. With 5 bases removed from V and 3 bases from J, the gap between germline ends came to 14 bases. The CDR3 is made up of 14 amino acids. Germline-derived CDR1 and CDR2 are MDHEN and SYDVKM. The CDR3 bases are TGTGCCAGCAGTGGACCCGCCGCATTCTACGAGCAGTACTTC. It yields the protein CASSGPAAFYEQYF.

This clone appeared a single time. V is TRBV9 and J is TRBJ2-1; D is unclear. This CDR3 spans 16 amino acids. Trimming shortened V by 2 bases and J by 2 bases, and 14 bases separated the two germline ends. Germline-derived CDR1 and CDR2 are SGDLS and YYNGEE. The CDR3 spells CASSVGSITTYNEQFF. The CDR3 DNA follows: TGTGCCAGCAGCGTCGGCAGCATTACGACCTACAATGAGCAGTTCTTC.

The chain carries TRBV7-9 and TRBJ2-1; 11 bases match TRBD2. The CDR3 is 16 amino acids. Per germline, CDR1 SEHNR and CDR2 FQNEAQ (reference sequence). V lost 4 bases and J lost 5; bases outside the gene matches: 7. The CDR3, as DNA: TGTGCCAGCAGCTCCCACCCGGGACTAGCGGACAATGAGCAGTTCTTC. Translating gives CASSSHPGLADNEQFF.

This clone appeared a few times. The J gene is TRBJ2-6, the V gene TRBV4-3; the match to TRBD1 covers 9 bases. J lost 4 bases, V lost 4 bases, and 2 bases had no gene match. The germline V gene encodes CDR1 LGHNA and CDR2 YSLEER. The CDR3 sequence is 15 residues long. CDR3 protein: CASSRTGAGANVLTF. The CDR3 nucleotides are TGCGCCAGCAGCCGGACAGGGGCCGGGGCCAACGTCCTGACTTTC.

This clone occurred a few times. The chain combines TRBV6-5 with TRBJ2-1; a weak D match, TRBD2 (5 bases). This CDR3 contains 13 residues. Trimming took 4 bases from V and 5 from J, leaving 9 bases between them. Germline V gene data show CDR1 as MNHEY and CDR2 as SVGAGI. CDR3 DNA: TGTGCCAGCAGTTCCGGACTGCACAATGAGCAGTTCTTC. Protein sequence: CASSSGLHNEQFF.

Only a few counts were recorded for this clone. This chain links TRBV30 with TRBJ1-4; D unresolved. CDR1 GTSNPN and CDR2 SVGIG come from the germline V gene (reference sequence). CDR3 length: 13 residues. Trimming took 3 bases from V and 2 from J, leaving 7 bases between them. The CDR3 DNA reads TGTGCCTGGAGCTCAGGCACTAATGAAAAACTGTTTTTT. It yields the protein CAWSSGTNEKLFF.

This clone was found once. V usage is TRBV4-1 and J usage is TRBJ2-5; D might be TRBD2 (6 bases). CDR1 and CDR2 (germline): MGHRA, YSYEKL. This CDR3 spans 15 amino acids. Trimming took 1 base from V and 5 from J, leaving 14 bases between them. This chain's CDR3 is CASSQVGLASETQYF. DNA for the CDR3: TGCGCCAGCAGCCAAGTGGGACTGGCCTCTGAGACCCAGTACTTC.

Turning to this clone: One junction end disagrees with the germline gene, perhaps due to a read error. CDR3 sequence: CAGSPRRVGNEQFF. CDR3 nucleotide sequence: TGTGCCGGGAGTCCCCGCAGGGTTGGTAATGAGCAGTTCTTC. The chain links TRBV30 to TRBJ2-1; either TRBD1 or TRBD2 may fit D (5 bases each). The CDR3 runs 14 residues. Germline V CDR1 and CDR2: GTSNPN, SVGIG (reference sequence).

V and J are TRBV4-3 and TRBJ2-1, with 8 bases matching TRBD2. The CDR3 is 15 residues long. With V trimmed by 4 bases and J by 9 bases, 11 bases remained unmatched. Germline V lookup: CDR1 LGHNA, CDR2 YSLEER. The CDR3 coding sequence is TGCGCCAGCAGCCCGCGGACTAGCACCTTGGGTGAGCAGTTCTTC. Protein product: CASSPRTSTLGEQFF.

This clone was counted a few times. Other DNA variants within this sample encode the same CDR3. V gene TRBV30 combines with J gene TRBJ1-5; maybe TRBD1 (5 bases). The CDR3 runs to 13 residues. V was pared by 5 bases and J by 3 bases, with 11 bases between. Germline CDR1 GTSNPN, CDR2 SVGIG (reference sequence). For the CDR3, the DNA is TGTGCCTGGTCCGACAGAGACAATCAGCCCCAGCATTTT. It codes for CAWSDRDNQPQHF. Supplemented by reference TRBV30 and TRBJ1-5, the full variable domain reads SQTIHQWPATLVQPVGSPLSLECTVEGTSNPNLYWYRQAAGRGLQLLFYSVGIGQISSEVPQNLSASRPQDRQFILSSKKLLLSDSGFYLCAWSDRDNQPQHFGDGTRLSIL.

This chain links TRBV29-1 with TRBJ2-1; 11 bases are a match to TRBD2. V lost 6 bases and J lost 10; bases outside the gene matches: 8. The CDR3 is 13 residues long. Germline V gives CDR1 SQVTM, CDR2 ANQGSEA. The CDR3 loop is CSVRLAGHGEQFF. For the CDR3, the DNA is TGCAGCGTCCGACTAGCGGGACACGGGGAGCAGTTCTTC.

The chain combines TRBV6-1 with TRBJ2-7; D could derive from TRBD1 or TRBD2 (5 bases each). Germline V lookup: CDR1 MNHNS, CDR2 SASEGT. The CDR3 sequence is 11 residues long. V dropped 6 bases and J dropped 3 bases, with 6 bases sitting between them. The CDR3 DNA sequence: TGTGCCAGCAGGGGGGACTACGAGCAGTACTTC. Amino acids: CASRGDYEQYF.

This clone was seen once. V usage is TRBV5-1 and J usage is TRBJ2-1; 7 nucleotides agree with TRBD1. The CDR3 length is 16 residues. The V segment lost 4 bases and the J segment 0 bases; nucleotides outside the gene matches: 7. Germline assignment: CDR1 SGHRS and CDR2 YFSETQ. For the CDR3, the DNA is TGCGCCAGCAGCATACAGGGGCGGAGCTCCTACAATGAGCAGTTCTTC. It codes for CASSIQGRSSYNEQFF.

In this sample, this clone turned up a few times. The J gene is TRBJ1-5, the V gene TRBV30; D might be TRBD1 (6 bases). CDR1 and CDR2 from the germline V gene are GTSNPN and SVGIG (reference sequence). V was shortened by 0 bases and J by 3 bases, with 9 bases between the two germline ends. This CDR3 region has 14 residues. The CDR3 region is CAWSVWDINQPQHF. The CDR3 DNA reads as TGTGCCTGGAGTGTATGGGACATCAATCAGCCCCAGCATTTT.

This clone was detected once. The chain combines TRBV21-1 with TRBJ2-5; the listed D gene, TRBD2, was not tested against the DNA. TRBV21-1 constitutes a pseudogene. The CDR3 contains 18 residues. The CDR3 is CASSKPPEGTSDLETQYF. CDR3 DNA sequence: TGTGCCAGCAGCAAGCCCCCCGAAGGGACTAGCGATTTGGAGACCCAGTACTTC.